The subject of this entry is one TCR beta chain. Its antigen is as yet unknown. The data stem from a study of cytomegalovirus exposure and HLA in healthy donors. Study details: Of the donors genotyped, 398 in all, 75% to 85% fell in the Caucasian-associated ancestry cluster.

Study outcomes and limitations: In an earlier analysis, productive rearrangement rates for most beta V segments clustered near 90% or 30%.

V lost 2 bases and J 5 bases, leaving 15 bases between the germline ends. CDR1 and CDR2 (germline): SGHTA, FQGTGA. There are 15 residues in the CDR3. PCR was performed using 60 Vbeta and 13 Jbeta primers. This table comes from immunoSEQ multiplex PCR, and its TCRdb copy is limited to in-frame clones, with some not included. This sample has roughly 110,000 clones, with 70% to 80% found just once. V is TRBV7-3 and J is TRBJ2-5; maybe TRBD1 (7 bases). Material: PBMCs. This clonotype was obtained from a man between 18 and 35 years old in good health and CMV-seronegative. The DNA for the CDR3 is TGTGCCAGCAGCTTAGGGCAGGGGGGCCAGGAGACCCAGTACTTC. Residues: CASSLGQGGQETQYF.